Sequencing of this T cell receptor beta chain was carried out in a study of cytomegalovirus exposure and HLA in healthy donors (dated by TCRdb to the late 2010s). Turning to the overall study: An earlier analysis of several hundred of the donors reported approximately 270 Gb of sequence data and some 100 million unique TCR beta sequences from 150 million to 200 million T cells. Approximately 300 gigabases of sequencing data and around 80 million unique TCR sequences made up an early release that covered around 640 HLA-typed donors. Of the approximately 400 genotyped donors, approximately 80% fell in the genetic ancestry cluster associated with self-reported Caucasian donors. The study aimed to test whether signatures of past pathogen exposure could be identified by cataloging public T cell receptors. The study used immunosequencing to profile the T cell repertoires of approximately 690 subjects and linked those repertoires to cytomegalovirus serostatus. A separate validation cohort of approximately 130 different subjects was used in addition to the roughly 670-subject first cohort. To predict cytomegalovirus infection status, the study brought together high-throughput TCR immunosequencing, statistical association of individual TCRs with disease status, and machine learning. A later analysis re-examined previously published TCR beta repertoires from 600 to 700 donors and added high-resolution HLA genotyping to investigate patterns of TCR occurrence. In the later analysis, no new phenotypic data were used to find candidate immune exposures; instead, reliance was placed on TCR beta sequences and their occurrence across donors. An earlier analysis of 587 of the donors used high-throughput TCR beta sequencing to judge whether each TCR beta V gene segment behaved as functional or pseudogenic. Alongside the repertoire data, information on donor age, sex, ethnicity and CMV serostatus was compiled. A later genetic analysis took genome-wide SNP genotypes for about 65% of the roughly 670 donors and used that subset as a discovery cohort. Every discovery cohort repertoire had been produced on one sequencing platform. Class I and class II HLA loci were covered by the typing at four-digit resolution. The number of typed donors differed by locus: about 620-640 for A, B, C, DRB1 and DQB1; some 540 for DQA1; 606 for DPA1; and some 470 for DPB1. A few DR-DQ haplotypes were treated as single units for association and clustering because of strong linkage in the cohort. Among about 360 genotyped donors of the cohort, an average of around 240,000 unique TCR beta nucleotide sequences were sequenced per donor, roughly a sixth of them non-productive.

Preparation of the library involved the immunoSEQ multiplex PCR assay. For the multiplex PCR, a mixture combining 60 forward primers for TCR Vbeta segments and 13 reverse primers for TCR Jbeta segments was used. Amplification of the CDR3 region of rearranged TCR beta genes was performed with a multiplex PCR assay on genomic DNA. Amplified TCR beta libraries were sequenced as 87-base-pair reads on the Illumina HiSeq System. The original methods were these. In a later analysis, about 80 million unique TCR beta chains were counted across the roughly 610 repertoires, and around 10 million of these chains were shared by at least two donors. To remove PCR and sequencing errors, raw reads were error-corrected and collapsed into unique sequences using a nearest-neighbor algorithm that merged closely related sequences. To assign V, D and J gene segments, CDR3 sequences were aligned to IMGT reference sequences. For a sequence to be retained, at least a six-nucleotide match to both a V gene segment and a J gene segment was required. A rearrangement was called productive if the CDR3 had no stop codons and remained in frame with V and J, and every other rearrangement was called non-productive. Following IMGT convention, CDR3 was defined as the stretch from the second conserved V-encoded cysteine up to the conserved J-encoded phenylalanine. The earlier analysis of fewer than 700 of the donors excluded sequences that lacked an unambiguous match to a single V gene segment. An earlier analysis of 587 of the donors classified V segments as functional when productive rearrangements were above 56.7% and as segregating when the standard deviation between donors was above 5%. A statistical classification framework was built for diagnosing cytomegalovirus status from the catalog of TCR beta chain sequences. In a later analysis, V and J genes were assigned by comparing TCR nucleotide sequences against IMGT/GENE-DB human TR gene sequences. A later analysis assigned CDR3 sequences and most-parsimonious VDJ recombination scenarios with the TCRdist pipeline. In a later analysis, each TCR beta chain was defined by its CDR3 amino acid sequence together with its V-gene family, and reads without a unique V-gene family were excluded. To address suspected cross-contamination and a sequencing artifact, a later analysis removed over 500 highly shared, low-generation-probability nucleotide sequences. For each public chain, a later analysis derived a clonal expansion index from normalized ranks of inferred template counts within each repertoire. A later analysis computed generation probabilities with a VDJ recombination model fitted to out-of-frame rearrangements, and checked the results against IGoR. A later analysis scored TCR-TCR, TCR-HLA and TCR-CMV co-occurrence with hypergeometric tests, applying a repertoire-size bias correction to TCR pairs. A later analysis estimated false discovery rates by permuting HLA or CMV assignments 20 times. A later analysis grouped co-occurring TCRs with DBSCAN, adding TCRdist sequence similarity when clustering within HLA-allele-positive subsets. Repertoires with fewer than 30,000 or more than 120,000 public chains, plus five repertoires with anomalous nucleotide sharing, were excluded from co-occurrence clustering. The table comes from immuneACCESS by way of TCRdb, which keeps in-frame sequences with V and J called. Part of the clones is missing from these tables; in studies checked, under half for an unresolved V gene and the rest for unknown reasons. The DNA gave D and trimming, while V, J and clone size come from that table. The sample data list 90,000 to 130,000 clones, and around three quarters of these were observed just once. The top ten clones comprise 2.5% to 3.5% of the sample.

From cysteine to phenylalanine, the CDR3 is 15 amino acids long. Kept here is only the CDR3 DNA, which spans 45 bases and is read in frame from base 1. V sheds 4 bases and J sheds 4 bases, leaving 17 bases between their ends. For CDR1 and CDR2, the germline V gene lists SGHRS and YFSETQ. Findings and caveats that apply to the study as a whole: Specific HLA alleles were associated with 15,000 to 20,000 TCR beta sequences at a false discovery rate of 0.05 in a later analysis. Compared with the roughly 700-donor mean, donors in an Asian-associated ancestry cluster had fewer N-insertions in productive TCRs, according to a later genetic analysis. The authors suggested that the approach could potentially be extended to other disease states and immunological phenotypes. In a later analysis, HLA-associated TCR beta chains were found to be more clonally expanded and to have lower generation probabilities than equally common non-associated chains. Only TCR beta chains were sequenced in this cohort, and the absence of alpha or paired-chain data limited detectable features. Several of the top co-occurrence clusters appeared to be linked to parvovirus B19, influenza, CMV and Epstein-Barr virus, according to a later analysis. According to a later analysis, most CMV-associated TCR beta chains appeared to be HLA-restricted, and the HLA associations seemed to be driven largely by CMV exposure. A cluster of highly shared sequence variants was judged likely to represent a technical artifact of the sequencing pipeline. In the study, some 180 TCR beta chains were listed as associated with cytomegalovirus. Linkage disequilibrium might explain the correlated functional status among segregating V segments, but an unknown experimental factor could not be excluded. Assigning TCR associations to individual alleles was difficult when HLA alleles, especially DR and DQ, strongly co-occurred. Across donors, most TCR sequences were observed very rarely, whereas some public TCRs were present in many individuals. A further reported finding was that TCR beta sequences accurately predicted the HLA-A and HLA-B alleles for most subjects in the first cohort. Over 15 rarely observed V segments, including chromosome 9 orphons, were excluded from the earlier analysis of some 590 of the donors because counts were too low. In a later genetic analysis, a missense DCLRE1C variant was associated with V-gene and J-gene trimming of TCR beta chains, and the association was replicated in an independent cohort. Because some donors lacked HLA typing at each locus, the association tests relied only on the typed subset. In a later analysis, TCR association rates were found to vary across HLA loci, with the most associated TCRs seen for DRB1 alleles and the fewest for HLA-C alleles. In vitro tests confirmed that a few of the cytomegalovirus-associated TCR beta chains recognize cytomegalovirus antigens. The classifier was reported to diagnose cytomegalovirus status with high specificity and sensitivity in both the original and validation cohorts. In an earlier analysis of approximately 590 of the donors, most TCR beta V segments were observed in productive rearrangements about 87% or about 30% of the time, broadly matching IMGT annotations. Presence/absence analyses assumed roughly uniform sequencing depth across donors, an assumption that may not hold. For the cohort, immune exposure information was limited to CMV serostatus. The 87-base-pair reads could not distinguish some IMGT-functional V segments, including TRBV6-2 and TRBV6-3, so those segments were excluded.

Comment on this clone: The antigen it recognizes is unknown. Base qualities are missing; no much larger clone stands one base away.

The cohort comprised 550 to 700 healthy bone marrow donors. All cohort members were sampled while nominally healthy, although unrecorded immune exposures were likely present. The donor was CMV seropositive and belonged to the group of some 290 seropositive cohort members. A peripheral blood sample was collected from each donor, and TCR beta sequencing was performed on peripheral blood mononuclear cells. Genomic DNA was extracted from the blood cell samples with the Qiagen DNeasy Blood Extraction Kit. The clonotype was recovered from a woman in her late teens or twenties in good health and CMV-seropositive. Recombination joined TRBV5-1 with TRBJ2-5; TRBD2 is possibly the D segment (6 matching bases). Sample: PBMCs. The CDR3 region: CASSRGTQGGETQYF. The DNA sequence follows: TGCGCCAGCAGCCGGGGGACGCAGGGTGGAGAGACCCAGTACTTC.